This TCR beta chain was observed in a study of blood T cell repertoires in COVID-19. Profiling relied on immunoSEQ multiplex PCR, and the TCRdb table lists in-frame clones only, not all of them. Among roughly 130,000 clones, approximately 81% were seen once, and the ten largest hold under 5.5%. V lost 4 bases and J lost 2; bases outside the gene matches: 5. The CDR3 is made up of 15 amino acids. The germline CDR1 and CDR2 sequences are SGHRS and YFSETQ. The TCR originated in a man aged 40-55 years with acute COVID-19. The V gene is TRBV5-1, the J gene TRBJ2-2; 7 bases map to TRBD1. Input material: PBMCs or T cells enriched from blood (not recorded which). The chain's CDR3 is CASSRQGGNTGELFF. In DNA form, the CDR3 reads TGCGCCAGCAGCCGACAGGGTGGAAACACCGGGGAGCTGTTTTTT.